These 19 T cell receptor beta chains originate from one sample sequenced in a study of CD4 T cells in relation to SARS-CoV-2 and coronaviruses. Assay used: immunoSEQ multiplex PCR; TCRdb lists only in-frame clones, some missing. The sample lists 36,000 or so clones; 70% to 85% were seen once. The antigens of these receptors remain unknown. What was sequenced was memory CD4+ T cells from PBMCs, cultured in vitro. The receptors were gathered from an adult with COVID-19.

The V call is TRBV12-3 or TRBV12-4, the J call TRBJ2-1, with unresolved D. Trimming shortened V by 3 bases and J by 7 bases, and 10 bases separated the two germline ends. The CDR3 extends over 13 amino acids. The CDR3, as DNA: TGTGCCAGCAGTTTTTCTAGGGATAATGAGCAGTTCTTC. Its protein product is CASSFSRDNEQFF.

The rearrangement joins TRBV5-5 to TRBJ2-5, with D uncertain. V was cut by 0 bases and J by 1 base, with 4 bases left in between. The CDR3 length is 13 residues. The germline CDR1 and CDR2 sequences are SGHKS and YYEKEE (reference sequence). CDR3 protein: CASSLGVQETQYF. CDR3 sequence (DNA): TGTGCCAGCAGCTTGGGGGTCCAAGAGACCCAGTACTTC. The variable domain in full, with the rest retrieved from reference TRBV5-5 and TRBJ2-5, is DAGVTQSPTHLIKTRGQQVTLRCSPISGHKSVSWYQQVLGQGPQFIFQYYEKEERGRGNFPDRFSARQFPNYSSELNVNALLLGDSALYLCASSLGVQETQYFGPGTRLLVL.

This sequence joins TRBV6-2 or TRBV6-3 and TRBJ2-5, with TRBD2 matching over 7 bases. Germline V gives CDR1 MNHEY, CDR2 SVGEGT. V was clipped by 6 bases and J by 5 bases; unmatched bases: 15. CDR3 length: 16 residues. The CDR3 sequence: CASSPPATREYETQYF. CDR3 bases: TGTGCCAGCAGCCCGCCAGCCACGCGGGAGTATGAGACCCAGTACTTC.

The chain carries TRBV28 and TRBJ1-2; 8 nucleotides agree with TRBD1. This CDR3 contains 16 residues. The germline V gene encodes CDR1 MDHEN and CDR2 SYDVKM. J gave up 1 base and V 4 bases, and 8 bases lay outside the gene matches. CDR3 amino acids: CASSSGQGGINYGYTF. The CDR3 DNA reads TGTGCCAGCAGTTCCGGACAGGGTGGGATTAACTATGGCTACACCTTC.

The CDR3 loop is CATTSGRAGTDTQYF. As DNA, the CDR3 is TGTGCCACCACTAGCGGGAGGGCCGGCACAGATACGCAGTATTTT. The V call is TRBV24-1, the J call TRBJ2-3; 12 bases are shared with TRBD2. The CDR3 is 15 residues long. The germline gives CDR1 KGHDR, CDR2 SFDVKD. The ends lost 8 bases at V and 1 base at J; junction bases unmatched: 3.

The chain recombines TRBV10-3 with TRBJ1-5; TRBD1 might be the D (5 bases). The V gene lost 0 bases and the J gene lost 7 bases, with 13 bases spanning the gap. Germline lookup yields CDR1 ENHRY and CDR2 SYGVKD. The CDR3 consists of 15 residues. CDR3 coding DNA: TGTGCCATCAGTGAGTCGTTAACAGGAGTCCAGCCCCAGCATTTT. This encodes CAISESLTGVQPQHF.

The chain recombines TRBV18 with TRBJ2-2; TRBD1 aligns across 9 bases. Looked up from germline, CDR1 is KGHSH and CDR2 is LQKENI. The junction had 2 bases not matched to a gene; V was cut back by 6 bases and J by 0 bases. The CDR3 spans 15 residues. The CDR3 sequence is CASSTGGANTGELFF. CDR3 in DNA: TGTGCCAGCTCGACAGGGGGAGCGAACACCGGGGAGCTGTTTTTT.

This clone was recorded once. The rearrangement joins TRBV11-2 to TRBJ2-7; no clear D. This CDR3 comprises 15 residues. Per germline, CDR1 SGHAT and CDR2 FQNNGV. V lost 0 bases and J 0 bases, leaving 9 bases between the germline ends. This CDR3 reads CASSLERTSSYEQYF. DNA for the CDR3: TGTGCCAGCAGCTTAGAGCGGACGAGCTCCTACGAGCAGTACTTC.

The chain uses TRBV19 and TRBJ2-1; the D is unclear. Germline assignment: CDR1 LNHDA and CDR2 SQIVND (reference sequence). The V gene lost 7 bases and the J gene lost 8 bases, with 15 bases spanning the gap. The CDR3 is made up of 13 amino acids. The CDR3 nucleotides read TGTGCCAGTATGGGTCCTCCCTCTGATGAGCAGTTCTTC. It yields the protein CASMGPPSDEQFF.

V and J are TRBV12-3 or TRBV12-4 and TRBJ2-7; D gene ambiguous. This CDR3 contains 11 residues. Trimming took 6 bases from V and 5 from J, leaving 8 bases between them. DNA of the CDR3: TGTGCCAGCAGCGGGCTTGACGAGCAGTACTTC. Translation gives CASSGLDEQYF.

This rearrangement joins TRBV7-3 to TRBJ2-1; 8 bases are a match to TRBD2. Germline CDR1 SGHTA, CDR2 FQGTGA. V was pared by 5 bases and J by 4 bases, with 7 bases of the junction left unmatched. This CDR3 contains 15 residues. CDR3 amino acids: CASSPGTSLYNEQFF. Written as DNA, the CDR3 is TGTGCCAGCAGCCCCGGGACTAGTCTATACAATGAGCAGTTCTTC. The whole variable domain, filled in from reference TRBV7-3 and TRBJ2-1, reads GAGVSQTPSNKVTEKGKYVELRCDPISGHTALYWYRQSLGQGPEFLIYFQGTGAADDSGLPNDRFFAVRPEGSVSTLKIQRTERGDSAVYLCASSPGTSLYNEQFFGPGTRLTVL.

J is TRBJ2-1 and V is TRBV5-4; 7 nucleotides line up with TRBD2. Trimming took 3 bases from V and 5 from J; bases not matched to a gene: 14. This CDR3 is built from 17 residues. Germline lookup yields CDR1 SGHNT and CDR2 YYREEE (reference sequence). The CDR3 bases are TGTGCCAGCAGCTACTCCCGGGAGGCCTCAAGAAACAATGAGCAGTTCTTC. As protein: CASSYSREASRNNEQFF.

The gene calls are TRBV7-9 and TRBJ1-3; perhaps TRBD1 as D (6 bases). CDR3 length equals 15 residues. V dropped 9 bases and J dropped 0 bases, with 15 bases sitting between them. Germline V lookup: CDR1 SEHNR, CDR2 FQNEAQ (reference sequence). The CDR3: CASAAGTPSGNTIYF. The CDR3 DNA follows: TGTGCCAGTGCCGCTGGGACACCCTCTGGAAACACCATATATTTT.

V gene TRBV2 combines with J gene TRBJ1-2, with 12 bases lining up with TRBD1. This CDR3 is built from 14 residues. J gave up 8 bases and V 7 bases, and 8 bases lay outside the gene matches. Germline CDR1 and CDR2: SNHLY and FYNNEI. This CDR3 is CASTGTGGANGYTF. CDR3 bases: TGTGCCAGCACCGGGACAGGGGGCGCGAACGGCTACACCTTC.

This chain connects TRBV18 to TRBJ2-1; 11 bases agree with TRBD2. V shed 0 bases, J shed 8 bases, and the junction held 6 bases outside the gene matches. From germline, CDR1 is KGHSH and CDR2 LQKENI. The CDR3 spans 16 residues. The CDR3 sequence is CASSPPGLAGGHEQFF. CDR3 nucleotide sequence: TGTGCCAGCTCACCACCCGGACTAGCGGGCGGCCATGAGCAGTTCTTC.

The V call is TRBV29-1, the J call TRBJ2-2; the D is unclear. Germline-derived CDR1 and CDR2 are SQVTM and ANQGSEA. CDR3 size: 13 residues. Trimming took off 5 bases at V and 2 bases at J, with 9 bases between the two ends. This chain's CDR3 is CSVWRQNTGELFF. CDR3 coding DNA: TGCAGCGTTTGGCGACAAAACACCGGGGAGCTGTTTTTT.

The CDR3 nucleotides read TGTGCCAGCAGCCAAGGCCCCGGACGGTTGGAGACCCAGTACTTC. The encoded protein is CASSQGPGRLETQYF. This chain uses TRBV14 with TRBJ2-5; D unclear. Trimming removed 1 base at V and 5 bases at J, with 14 bases between. CDR1 is SGHDN and CDR2 is FVKESK in the germline V gene. The CDR3 extends over 15 amino acids.

This chain connects TRBV28 to TRBJ2-6, with D unclear. The V gene lost 9 bases and the J gene lost 0 bases, with 15 bases spanning the gap. Per germline, CDR1 MDHEN and CDR2 SYDVKM. This CDR3 region has 16 residues. This CDR3 reads CASSRGPASGANVLTF. CDR3 sequence (DNA): TGTGCCAGTTCGAGAGGTCCCGCCTCTGGGGCCAACGTCCTGACTTTC. The whole variable domain, remainder taken from reference TRBV28 and TRBJ2-6, is DVKVTQSSRYLVKRTGEKVFLECVQDMDHENMFWYRQDPGLGLRLIYFSYDVKMKEKGDIPEGYSVSREKKERFSLILESASTNQTSMYLCASSRGPASGANVLTFGAGSRLTVL.

Comments on this clone: This same CDR3 is encoded by further DNA sequences in the sample. V and J are TRBV7-3 and TRBJ2-3; D remains ambiguous. Germline V gene data show CDR1 as SGHTA and CDR2 as FQGTGA. This CDR3 contains 13 residues. Trimming removed 1 base at V and 2 bases at J, with 4 bases between. The DNA for the CDR3 is TGTGCCAGCAGCTTAATGCTCACAGATACGCAGTATTTT. Translating it yields CASSLMLTDTQYF.